This TCR beta chain appears in the sequencing data of a study of T cell repertoires in MIS-A myocarditis (dated 2022 in TCRdb). The immunoSEQ bias-controlled multiplex PCR was used to amplify TCRbeta CDR3 regions, which were then sequenced at high throughput. Under the source paper's analysis protocol: CDR3 sequences were collapsed and filtered with the immunoSEQ vendor pipeline, and the abundance and frequency of each unique TCRbeta CDR3 were thereby quantified. Using a 90% global sequence identity threshold, CD-HIT clustered dominant CDR3 amino acid sequences together with SARS-CoV-2-specific ImmuneCODE TCRbeta sequences. Clones with frequencies of 0.1 to 1 were classed as hyperexpanded, and 0.01 to 0.1 as large. For the dominant clones, CDR3 amino acid sequences and V and J gene assignments were confirmed with MiXCR. The R stringdist package was used to compute Levenshtein distances between the patient clonotypes and the ImmuneCODE hits. TCRdb retrieved this table from immuneACCESS and kept in-frame rearrangements only. Not all clones are present; in checked studies, unresolved V genes account for under half, and no reason is known for the remainder. The DNA was the basis for D and trimming; V, J and clone size are from that table. The table for this sample lists more than 14,000 clones; 74% of them were counted only once. The ten largest clones add up to roughly two thirds of the sample.

Remarks on this clone: It has no known antigen specificity. Base qualities are not at hand, and no much larger clone is one base apart.

The QIAamp DNA FFPE kit was used to extract genomic DNA from formalin-fixed paraffin-embedded autopsy tissue. The source is a man between 18 and 35 years old with fulminant myocarditis from multisystem inflammatory syndrome in adults (MIS-A) after COVID-19. The sequenced sample was left ventricle heart tissue obtained at autopsy. What this sample's cell subset or site label stands for: cardiac tissue sample (left or right ventricle, interventricular septum, or pericardium).

In nucleotides, the sequence is TGTGCCAGCAGCCAAGAAAGAAGGGCAGGGGATTCGAACACTGAAGCTTTCTTT. The translation is CASSQERRAGDSNTEAFF. The V and J genes are TRBV3-1 (or the pseudogene TRBV3-2) and TRBJ1-1; the D region possibly corresponds to TRBD1 (6 bases align). Deletion took 0 bases off V and 1 base off J, with a span of 18 bases between the germline ends. Taken from cysteine to phenylalanine, the CDR3 has 18 residues. Here the CDR3 DNA is all that survives: 54 bases in frame from base 1. For CDR1 and CDR2, the germline V gene (reference sequence) lists LGHDT and YNNKEL.